This T cell receptor beta chain is from a study of T cells in tuberculosis. The method was immunoSEQ multiplex PCR; TCRdb's version includes in-frame clones alone and lacks a portion of them. The sample includes 30,000 to 35,000 clones, about nine tenths of them seen just once. Notes on this clone: Its antigen is currently unknown.

Study results and limitations: Smaller distances to GMM-specific TCRs suggested their expansion in active tuberculosis.

The V gene lost 5 bases and the J gene lost 6 bases, with 13 bases spanning the gap. The CDR3 contains 13 residues. Per the germline V gene, CDR1 is MDHEN and CDR2 is SYDVKM. The sequencing sample was made of PBMCs. The clonotype comes from a donor aged 10-30 years with latent tuberculosis or without tuberculosis infection. Some clones in this sample may be carry-over from other donors' samples. The chain links TRBV28 to TRBJ1-1; D is undetermined. The CDR3 bases are TGTGCCAGCAGTCACCTAGTAGGTGCTGAAGCTTTCTTT. Translated: CASSHLVGAEAFF.